This T cell receptor beta chain was captured in a study of blood T cell repertoires in COVID-19. Germline V gene data show CDR1 as KGHSH and CDR2 as LQKENI. Trimming stripped 1 base from V and 7 bases from J, with 10 bases between. CDR3 size: 14 residues. Per the original methods: Estimates of nucleated cell counts were drawn from the amplification of reference gene primers. Only in-frame clones appear in the TCRdb table, and some are missing; sequencing was by immunoSEQ multiplex PCR. The V and J calls and clone size were taken over from that table, and D and trimming were inferred from the DNA. The sample lists some 250,000 clones, around 81% occurring once.

The sequence derives from a man in his thirties or forties who had recovered from COVID-19. Material: peripheral blood. The genes are TRBV18 and TRBJ1-4, with D maybe TRBD1 (5 bases). The CDR3 nucleotides read TGTGCCAGCTCACCACGGGGAAGGGGTGAAAAACTGTTTTTT. Its protein is CASSPRGRGEKLFF.